This T cell receptor (beta chain) was captured by sequencing in a study of shared clonotypes between healthy human individuals. As for the study in general: There were three CD4 naive, three CD4 memory, two CD8 naive and one CD8 memory plates per donor. Regarding the study as a whole: Only blood underwent sampling, and tissue repertoires likely differ. Rarefaction showed sorted-subset sequencing was incomplete despite large depth.

V was cut by 3 bases and J by 0 bases, with 6 bases left in between. Germline CDR1 is KGHSH and CDR2 is LQKENI. This CDR3 has 13 amino acids. Only CD45RO-negative cells positively selected for CCR7 counted as naive CD8 cells, so terminally differentiated effector memory CD45RA+ cells were excluded. A word on this clone: Its specificity is not known. The sample has other DNA sequences that encode this CDR3 too.

Clones were read by immunoSEQ multiplex PCR, and TCRdb kept only the in-frame ones, dropping some. Altogether around 2,000,000 clones are present, roughly 95% being singletons, with the ten largest covering 0.9% to 1.4%. Sequenced input: naive CD8+ T cells sorted from blood. The chain is built from TRBV18 and TRBJ2-7; no firm D call. This clonotype was sampled from a man between 18 and 35 years old in good health. CDR3: CASSPESSYEQYF. The CDR3 DNA reads TGTGCCAGCTCACCTGAGAGCTCCTACGAGCAGTACTTC.